The rows below give T cell receptor beta chains drawn from one sample of a study of T cells in Graves' hyperthyroidism and ophthalmopathy. Via MiXCR, TCRdb re-called the multiplex PCR reads, giving one row per CDR3 protein. The sample includes over 350,000 distinct CDR3 sequences, around 15% of them seen just once. The specimen sequenced was blood. These receptor sequences come from a man between 45 and 60 years old with Graves' ophthalmopathy. The CDR3 runs from the conserved cysteine through the conserved F or W. Fields, in order: clone size, D gene, V gene, J gene, CDR3 protein, CDR3 DNA. D genes are given only for firm matches. Part of the rows lack a size; the others show once, few, many or a class for expanded clones.

>many|TRBD1|TRBV12-3/TRBV12-4|TRBJ2-7
CASRRQGAPYEQYF
TGTGCCAGCAGAAGACAGGGAGCACCCTACGAGCAGTACTTC
>few|.|TRBV6-1|TRBJ2-3
CASSPGPGAADTQYF
TGTGCCAGCAGTCCCGGTCCCGGGGCGGCAGATACGCAGTATTTT
>.|.|TRBV7-8|TRBJ2-2
CASSRSGSTGELFF
TGTGCCAGCAGCCGCAGCGGCTCCACCGGGGAGCTGTTTTTT
>many|.|TRBV24-1|TRBJ1-2
CATSDPDGRHPGYTF
TGTGCCACCAGTGATCCGGACGGGAGGCATCCTGGCTACACCTTC
>many|.|TRBV19|TRBJ1-6
CASRPGGEWNSPLHF
TGTGCCAGTAGACCTGGGGGCGAATGGAATTCACCCCTCCACTTT
>.|.|TRBV11-2|TRBJ2-5
CASSPERAKETQYF
TGTGCCAGCAGCCCGGAGCGGGCCAAAGAGACCCAGTACTTC
>few|TRBD1|TRBV4-1|TRBJ2-7
CASSQNPGTGDYEQYF
TGCGCCAGCAGCCAGAACCCCGGGACAGGGGACTACGAGCAGTACTTC
>.|.|TRBV24-1|TRBJ2-4
CATSDPGLEKNIQYF
TGTGCCACCAGTGACCCGGGACTGGAGAAAAACATTCAGTACTTC
>many|.|TRBV30|TRBJ2-2
CAWIADTGELFF
TGTGCCTGGATTGCGGACACCGGGGAGCTGTTTTTT
>many|.|TRBV30|TRBJ1-5
CAWSRRDNQPQHF
TGTGCCTGGAGTAGGAGGGACAATCAGCCCCAGCATTTT
>many|TRBD1|TRBV28|TRBJ2-5
CASSLVGGEETQYF
TGCGCCAGCAGCTTGGTAGGGGGCGAAGAGACCCAGTACTTC
>few|TRBD2|TRBV5-4|TRBJ2-2
CASSERTSGPPGELFF
TGTGCCAGCAGCGAAAGGACTAGCGGGCCCCCCGGGGAGCTGTTTTTT
>few|TRBD2|TRBV19|TRBJ2-1
CASRTSGPSSYNEQFF
TGTGCCAGTAGGACTAGCGGGCCGAGCTCCTACAATGAGCAGTTCTTC
>few|.|TRBV28|TRBJ2-7
CASRTGFESYEQYF
TGTGCCAGCAGAACAGGTTTTGAGTCCTACGAGCAGTACTTC
>many|.|TRBV2|TRBJ2-3
CASSESRGSTDTQYF
TGTGCCAGCAGTGAATCCCGGGGAAGCACAGATACGCAGTATTTT
>many|TRBD2|TRBV5-6|TRBJ2-5
CASSFGTSGRIKTQYF
TGTGCCAGCAGCTTCGGGACTAGCGGGAGGATAAAGACCCAGTACTTC
>many|.|TRBV24-1|TRBJ2-5
CATSDGVGETQYF
TGTGCCACCAGTGATGGGGTCGGAGAGACCCAGTACTTC
>.|.|TRBV12-3/TRBV12-4|TRBJ2-7
CASSLPGEDYEQYF
TGTGCCAGCAGCCTACCGGGTGAGGACTACGAGCAGTACTTC
>many|.|TRBV30|TRBJ1-6
CAWTRFGIYNSPLHF
TGTGCCTGGACGAGGTTCGGCATCTATAATTCACCCCTCCACTTT